Given below is one TCR beta chain in context. Its antigen is not identified. This record comes from a study of OX40 agonist ivuxolimab in advanced cancers. In the study overall: An anti-OX40 (CD134) antibody with agonistic activity, ivuxolimab, was administered to patients.

Blood specimens came from baseline, cycle 4 day 1, and cycle 7 day 1. Germline CDR1 reads SGHAT; CDR2 reads FQNNGV. J was trimmed by 8 bases and V by 3 bases; bases with no gene match: 5. The length of the CDR3 is 14 residues. Method: immunoSEQ multiplex PCR; TCRdb's copy keeps in-frame clones and lacks some. The repertoire holds more than 40,000 clones, with roughly 90% as singletons. Study-level results: In CD8+ T cells, expanded clones were on average more numerous than in CD4+. Both blood CD4+ and CD8+ T cells showed clonal growth by week 6 at 0.1 to 3.0 mg/kg.

The origin of this receptor is an adult with an advanced solid tumor such as melanoma, head and neck, liver or kidney cancer. This chain joins TRBV11-2 and TRBJ1-4; 8 bases map to TRBD1. Source: CD4+ or CD8+ T cells sorted from blood, taken in a trial of the OX40 agonist ivuxolimab. CDR3 sequence reads: CASSLGDRGEKLFF. CDR3 DNA: TGTGCCAGCAGCTTGGGTGACAGGGGCGAAAAACTGTTTTTT.